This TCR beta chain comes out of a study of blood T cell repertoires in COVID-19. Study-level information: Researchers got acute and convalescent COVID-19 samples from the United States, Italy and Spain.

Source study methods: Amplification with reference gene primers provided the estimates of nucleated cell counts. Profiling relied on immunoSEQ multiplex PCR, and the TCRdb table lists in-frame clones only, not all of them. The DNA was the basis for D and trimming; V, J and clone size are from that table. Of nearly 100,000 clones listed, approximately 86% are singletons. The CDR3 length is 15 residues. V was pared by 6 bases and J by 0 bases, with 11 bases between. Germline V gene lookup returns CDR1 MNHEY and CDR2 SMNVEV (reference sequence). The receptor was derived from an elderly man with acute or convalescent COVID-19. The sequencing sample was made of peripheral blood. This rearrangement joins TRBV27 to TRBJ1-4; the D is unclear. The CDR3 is CASSLVAATNEKLFF. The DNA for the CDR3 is TGTGCCAGCAGCCTAGTAGCCGCAACTAATGAAAAACTGTTTTTT.